This T cell receptor beta chain was obtained from a study of Tregs in tolerant kidney transplant recipients. Points on this clone: Its antigen is unknown.

The V gene's germline CDR1 is LNHDA and CDR2 SQIVND (reference sequence). V gave up 4 bases and J gave up 0 bases, with 10 bases separating them. The CDR3 sequence is 14 residues long. Profiling relied on immunoSEQ multiplex PCR, and the TCRdb table lists in-frame clones only, not all of them. The sample yields more than 70,000 clones, 90% to 95% seen once. Related graft donors supplied nonmyeloablative bone marrow transplants, and mixed chimerism was transient. Thawed PBMCs were FACS-sorted into unstimulated CD4+CD25+CD127- regulatory T cells, CD4+CD25- non-regulatory cells, CD4 and CD8 cells. Overall study findings and caveats: Antigen-driven expansion was suggested because donor-specific Tregs expanded more than all Tregs in tolerant patients. No direct test of biological reproducibility was done here.

The receptor comes from a human patient who received a combined kidney and bone marrow transplant. Some T cells may arise from the graft donor. The rearrangement links TRBV19 to TRBJ2-7; no definite D call. Here the sequenced sample was CD4+ T cells from blood (PBMCs), taken 24 months after the transplant. The CDR3 DNA follows: TGTGCCAGTAGTAGACGGGTGAGCTCCTACGAGCAGTACTTC. This gives the protein CASSRRVSSYEQYF. The full variable domain, in which reference TRBV19 and TRBJ2-7 provide the parts outside the CDR3, is DGGITQSPKYLFRKEGQNVTLSCEQNLNHDAMYWYRQDPGQGLRLIYYSQIVNDFQKGDIAEGYSVSREKKESFPLTVTSAQKNPTAFYLCASSRRVSSYEQYFGPGTRLTVT.